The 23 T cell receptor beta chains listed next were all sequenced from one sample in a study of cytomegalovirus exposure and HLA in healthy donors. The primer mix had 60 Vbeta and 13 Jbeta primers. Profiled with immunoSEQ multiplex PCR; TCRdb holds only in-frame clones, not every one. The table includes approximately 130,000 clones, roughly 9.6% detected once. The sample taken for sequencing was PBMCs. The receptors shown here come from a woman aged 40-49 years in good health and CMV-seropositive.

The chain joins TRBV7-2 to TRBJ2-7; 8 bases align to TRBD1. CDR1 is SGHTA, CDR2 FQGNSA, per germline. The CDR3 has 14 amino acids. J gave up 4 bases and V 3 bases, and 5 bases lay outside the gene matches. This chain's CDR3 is CASSFSTGDYEQYF. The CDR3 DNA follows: TGTGCCAGCAGCTTTTCGACAGGGGATTACGAGCAGTACTTC.

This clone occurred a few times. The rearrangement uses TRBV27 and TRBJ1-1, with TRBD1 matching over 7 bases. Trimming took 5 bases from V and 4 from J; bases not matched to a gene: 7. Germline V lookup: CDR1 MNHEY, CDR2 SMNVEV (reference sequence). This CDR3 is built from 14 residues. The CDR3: CASSKGAGFTEAFF. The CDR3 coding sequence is TGTGCCAGCAGTAAGGGGGCTGGCTTCACTGAAGCTTTCTTT.

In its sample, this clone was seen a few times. The CDR3: CASSPSAGDQETQYF. CDR3 nucleotides: TGTGCCAGCAGCCCTTCAGCGGGGGACCAAGAGACCCAGTACTTC. The chain employs TRBV5-6 and TRBJ2-5, with TRBD2 matching 8 bases. The ends lost 4 bases at V and 0 bases at J; junction bases unmatched: 5. Per germline, CDR1 SGHDT and CDR2 YYEEEE. This CDR3 spans 15 amino acids.

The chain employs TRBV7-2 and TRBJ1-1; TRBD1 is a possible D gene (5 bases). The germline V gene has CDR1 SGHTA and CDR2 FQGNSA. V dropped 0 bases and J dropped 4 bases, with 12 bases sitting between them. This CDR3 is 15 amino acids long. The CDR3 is CASSLAHGGVTEAFF. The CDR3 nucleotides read TGTGCCAGCAGCTTAGCTCACGGGGGAGTCACTGAAGCTTTCTTT.

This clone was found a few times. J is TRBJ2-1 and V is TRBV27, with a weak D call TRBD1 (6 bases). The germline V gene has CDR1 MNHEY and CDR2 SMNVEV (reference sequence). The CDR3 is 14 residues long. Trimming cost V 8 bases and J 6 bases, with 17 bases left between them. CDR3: CASRTGSWFNEQFF. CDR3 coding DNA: TGTGCCAGCCGTACAGGGTCATGGTTCAATGAGCAGTTCTTC.

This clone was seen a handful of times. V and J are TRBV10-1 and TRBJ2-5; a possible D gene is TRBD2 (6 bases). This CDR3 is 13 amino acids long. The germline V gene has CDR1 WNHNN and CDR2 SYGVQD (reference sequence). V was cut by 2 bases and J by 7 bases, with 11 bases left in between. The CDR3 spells CASSETLGGTQYF. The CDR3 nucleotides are TGCGCCAGCAGTGAGACCCTGGGGGGGACCCAGTACTTC.

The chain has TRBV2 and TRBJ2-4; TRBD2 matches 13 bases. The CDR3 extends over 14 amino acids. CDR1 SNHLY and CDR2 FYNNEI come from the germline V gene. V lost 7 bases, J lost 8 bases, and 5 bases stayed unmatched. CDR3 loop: CASIRTSGGDIQYF. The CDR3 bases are TGTGCCAGCATACGGACTAGCGGGGGTGACATTCAGTACTTC.

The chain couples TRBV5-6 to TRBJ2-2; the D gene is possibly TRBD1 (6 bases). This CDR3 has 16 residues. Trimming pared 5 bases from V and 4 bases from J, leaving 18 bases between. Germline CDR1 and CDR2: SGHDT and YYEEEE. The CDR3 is CASRAGEQGGTGELFF. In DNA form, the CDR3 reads TGTGCCAGCAGGGCCGGCGAACAGGGCGGCACCGGGGAGCTGTTTTTT.

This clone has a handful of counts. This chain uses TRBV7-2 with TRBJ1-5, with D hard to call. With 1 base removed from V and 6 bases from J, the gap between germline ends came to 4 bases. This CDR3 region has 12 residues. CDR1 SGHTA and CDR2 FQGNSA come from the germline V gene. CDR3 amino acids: CASSLVSQPQHF. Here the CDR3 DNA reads TGTGCCAGCAGCTTAGTCAGTCAGCCCCAGCATTTT.

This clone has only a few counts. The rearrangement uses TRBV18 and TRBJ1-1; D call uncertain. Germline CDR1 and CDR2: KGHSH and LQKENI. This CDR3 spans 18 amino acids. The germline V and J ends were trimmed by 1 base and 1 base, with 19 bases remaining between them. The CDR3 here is CASSPQPAGLTPNTEAFF. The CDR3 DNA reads TGTGCCAGCTCACCACAGCCCGCAGGACTTACCCCGAACACTGAAGCTTTCTTT. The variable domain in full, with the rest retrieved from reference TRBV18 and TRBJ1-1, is NAGVMQNPRHLVRRRGQEARLRCSPMKGHSHVYWYRQLPEEGLKFMVYLQKENIIDESGMPKERFSAEFPKEGPSILRIQQVVRGDSAAYFCASSPQPAGLTPNTEAFFGQGTRLTVV.

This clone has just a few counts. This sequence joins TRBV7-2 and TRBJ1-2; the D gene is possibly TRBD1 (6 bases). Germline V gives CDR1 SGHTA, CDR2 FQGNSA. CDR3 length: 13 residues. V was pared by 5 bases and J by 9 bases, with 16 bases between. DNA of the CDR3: TGTGCCAGCAGCCTTCAATCAGGACAGAGCTACACCTTC. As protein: CASSLQSGQSYTF. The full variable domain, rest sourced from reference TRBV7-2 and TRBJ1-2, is GAGVSQSPSNKVTEKGKDVELRCDPISGHTALYWYRQSLGQGLEFLIYFQGNSAPDKSGLPSDRFSAERTGGSVSTLTIQRTQQEDSAVYLCASSLQSGQSYTFGSGTRLTVV.

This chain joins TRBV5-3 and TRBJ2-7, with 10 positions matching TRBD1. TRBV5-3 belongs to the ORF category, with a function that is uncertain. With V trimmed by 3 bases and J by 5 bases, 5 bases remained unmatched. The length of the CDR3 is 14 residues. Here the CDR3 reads CARSSRDRGHEQYF. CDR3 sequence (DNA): TGTGCCAGAAGCTCCCGGGACAGGGGCCACGAGCAGTACTTC.

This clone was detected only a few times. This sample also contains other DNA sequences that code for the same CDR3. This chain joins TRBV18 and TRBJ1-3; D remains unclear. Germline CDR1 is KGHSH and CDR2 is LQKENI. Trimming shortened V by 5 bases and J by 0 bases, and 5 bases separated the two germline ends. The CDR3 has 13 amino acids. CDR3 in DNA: TGTGCCAGCTCAGACAACTCTGGAAACACCATATATTTT. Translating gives CASSDNSGNTIYF.

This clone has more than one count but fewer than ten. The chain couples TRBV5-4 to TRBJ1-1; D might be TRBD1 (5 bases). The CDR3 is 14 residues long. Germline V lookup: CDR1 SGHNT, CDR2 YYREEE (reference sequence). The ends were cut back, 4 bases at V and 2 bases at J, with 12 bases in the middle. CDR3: CASSPSQGNTEAFF. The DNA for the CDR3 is TGTGCCAGCAGCCCCTCTCAGGGAAACACTGAAGCTTTCTTT.

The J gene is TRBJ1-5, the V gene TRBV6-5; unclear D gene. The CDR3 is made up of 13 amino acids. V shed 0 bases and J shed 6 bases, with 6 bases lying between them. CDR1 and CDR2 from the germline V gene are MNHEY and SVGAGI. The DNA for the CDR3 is TGTGCCAGCAGTTACTCGAGCTTTCAGCCCCAGCATTTT. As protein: CASSYSSFQPQHF.

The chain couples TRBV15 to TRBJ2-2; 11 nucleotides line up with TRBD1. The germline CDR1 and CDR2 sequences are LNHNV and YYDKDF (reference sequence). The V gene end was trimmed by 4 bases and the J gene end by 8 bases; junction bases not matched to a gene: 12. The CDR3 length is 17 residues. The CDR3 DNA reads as TGTGCCACCAGCAAGACCGGGACAGGGGGAGTTGGTGGGGAGCTGTTTTTT. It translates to CATSKTGTGGVGGELFF.

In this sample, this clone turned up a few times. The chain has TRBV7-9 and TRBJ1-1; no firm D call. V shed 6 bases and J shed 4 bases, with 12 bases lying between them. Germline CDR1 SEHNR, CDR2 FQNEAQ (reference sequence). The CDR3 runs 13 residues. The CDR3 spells CASSFSSPTEAFF. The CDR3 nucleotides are TGTGCCAGCAGTTTCTCGAGCCCCACTGAAGCTTTCTTT.

Written as DNA, the CDR3 is TGTGCCAGCAGCTTTCGGGGAATTGAAGCTTTCTTT. Its protein is CASSFRGIEAFF. The gene calls are TRBV7-9 and TRBJ1-1; no definite D call. Germline V gene data show CDR1 as SEHNR and CDR2 as FQNEAQ (reference sequence). The CDR3 extends over 12 amino acids. With 3 bases removed from V and 7 bases from J, the gap between germline ends came to 9 bases.

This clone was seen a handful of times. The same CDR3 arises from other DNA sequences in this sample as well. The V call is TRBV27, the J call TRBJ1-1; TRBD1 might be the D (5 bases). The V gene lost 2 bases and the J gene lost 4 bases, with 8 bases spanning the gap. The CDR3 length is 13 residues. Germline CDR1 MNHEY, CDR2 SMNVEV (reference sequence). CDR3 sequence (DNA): TGTGCCAGCAGTTTAAGGGGAAGCACTGAAGCTTTCTTT. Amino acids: CASSLRGSTEAFF.

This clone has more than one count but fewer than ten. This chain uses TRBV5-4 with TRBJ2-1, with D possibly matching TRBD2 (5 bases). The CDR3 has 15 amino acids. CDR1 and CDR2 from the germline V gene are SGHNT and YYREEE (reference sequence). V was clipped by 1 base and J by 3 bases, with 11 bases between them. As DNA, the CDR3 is TGTGCCAGCAGCTTGCACTCCCGGGACTACAATGAGCAGTTCTTC. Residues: CASSLHSRDYNEQFF.

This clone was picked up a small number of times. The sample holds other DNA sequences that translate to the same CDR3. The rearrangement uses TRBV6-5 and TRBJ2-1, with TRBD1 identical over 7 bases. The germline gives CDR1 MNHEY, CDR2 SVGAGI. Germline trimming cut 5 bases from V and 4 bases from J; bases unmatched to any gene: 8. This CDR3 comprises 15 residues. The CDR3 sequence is CASSLAGGAYNEQFF. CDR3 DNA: TGTGCCAGCAGTCTCGCAGGGGGTGCTTACAATGAGCAGTTCTTC.

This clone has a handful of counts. The CDR3 nucleotides read TGCGCCAGCAGCTCCCGACTAGCGGGGGGGCATAACACCGGGGAGCTGTTTTTT. Translating it yields CASSSRLAGGHNTGELFF. The V and J genes are TRBV5-1 and TRBJ2-2; 14 nucleotides match TRBD2. The CDR3 contains 18 residues. Germline values: CDR1 SGHRS, CDR2 YFSETQ. Trimming removed 3 bases from V and 2 bases from J; junction bases left unmatched: 6.

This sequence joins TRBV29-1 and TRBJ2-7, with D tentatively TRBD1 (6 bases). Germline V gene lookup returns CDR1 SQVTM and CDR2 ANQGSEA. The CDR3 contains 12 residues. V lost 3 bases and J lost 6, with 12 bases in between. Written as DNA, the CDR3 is TGCAGCGTTGATCAGGGGACCAGCGAGCAGTACTTC. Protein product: CSVDQGTSEQYF.